This entry describes one T cell receptor (beta chain). Its antigen is unidentified. CDR1 and CDR2 from the germline V gene are SGDLS and YYNGEE. CDR3 length: 14 amino acids. Trimming shortened V by 1 base and J by 8 bases, and 12 bases separated the two germline ends. CDR3 and TCR beta VDJ profiling relied on genomic DNA as the template. Via MiXCR, TCRdb re-called the reads, giving one row per CDR3 protein. The table has approximately 65,000 distinct CDR3 sequences, about 54% seen once. This sample is part of a study of CD8+CD57+ T cells in acquired aplastic anemia. General study points: Sharing between patients and controls was observed for twenty-nine CD8+ CDR3 sequences.

Sequencing was carried out using sorted CD4+, CD8+, or CD8+CD57+ T cells (not recorded which) from PBMCs. The chain employs TRBV9 and TRBJ1-4, with D tentatively TRBD1 (5 bases). The TCR comes from a human donor in good health, serving as a control. This CDR3 reads CASSVQGREEKLFF. CDR3 DNA: TGTGCCAGCAGCGTACAGGGAAGGGAGGAAAAACTGTTTTTT.